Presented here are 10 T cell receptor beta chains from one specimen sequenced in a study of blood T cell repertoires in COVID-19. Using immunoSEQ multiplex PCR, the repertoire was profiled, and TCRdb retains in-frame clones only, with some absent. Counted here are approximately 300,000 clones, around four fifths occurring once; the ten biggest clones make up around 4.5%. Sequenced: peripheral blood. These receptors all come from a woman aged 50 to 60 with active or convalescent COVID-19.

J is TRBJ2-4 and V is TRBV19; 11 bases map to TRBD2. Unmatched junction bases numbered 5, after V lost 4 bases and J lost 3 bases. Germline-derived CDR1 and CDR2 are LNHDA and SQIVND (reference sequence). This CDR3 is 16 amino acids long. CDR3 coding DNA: TGTGCCAGTAGTAGGGGACTAGCGGACCTCAAAAACATTCAGTACTTC. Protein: CASSRGLADLKNIQYF.

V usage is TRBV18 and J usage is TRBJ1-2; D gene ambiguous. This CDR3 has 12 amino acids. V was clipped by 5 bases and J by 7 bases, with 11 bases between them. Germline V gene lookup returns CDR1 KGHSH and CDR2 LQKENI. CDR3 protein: CASSFRQSGYTF. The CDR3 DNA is TGTGCCAGCTCATTTAGACAAAGTGGCTACACCTTC.

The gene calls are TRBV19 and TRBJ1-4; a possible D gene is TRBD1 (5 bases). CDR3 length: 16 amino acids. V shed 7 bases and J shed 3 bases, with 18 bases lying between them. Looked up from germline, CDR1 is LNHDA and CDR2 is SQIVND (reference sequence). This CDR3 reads CASMGVKGTPNEKLFF. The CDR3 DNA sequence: TGTGCCAGTATGGGTGTGAAAGGGACTCCTAATGAAAAACTGTTTTTT.

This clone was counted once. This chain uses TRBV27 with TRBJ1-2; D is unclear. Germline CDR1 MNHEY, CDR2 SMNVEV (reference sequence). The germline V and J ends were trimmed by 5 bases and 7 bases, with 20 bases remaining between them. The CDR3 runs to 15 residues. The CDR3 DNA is TGTGCCAGCAGTCCTTCCCCTGGACTTACGGGTGGCTACACCTTC. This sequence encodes CASSPSPGLTGGYTF.

CDR3 DNA: TGTGCCAGCAGTTCTCCGGGACAGACCAAGACCCAGTACTTC. Protein: CASSSPGQTKTQYF. V and J are TRBV28 and TRBJ2-5, with 7 bases lining up with TRBD1. This CDR3 spans 14 amino acids. In germline, CDR1 is MDHEN, CDR2 SYDVKM. With 4 bases clipped from V and 6 bases from J, the junction kept 8 bases outside the gene matches.

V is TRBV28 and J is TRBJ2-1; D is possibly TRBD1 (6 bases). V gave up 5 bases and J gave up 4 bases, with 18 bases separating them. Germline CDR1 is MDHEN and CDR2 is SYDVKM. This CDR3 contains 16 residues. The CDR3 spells CASSGTGTFTYNEQFF. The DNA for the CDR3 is TGTGCCAGCAGTGGAACCGGGACATTCACGTACAATGAGCAGTTCTTC. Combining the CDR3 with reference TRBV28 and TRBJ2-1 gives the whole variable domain DVKVTQSSRYLVKRTGEKVFLECVQDMDHENMFWYRQDPGLGLRLIYFSYDVKMKEKGDIPEGYSVSREKKERFSLILESASTNQTSMYLCASSGTGTFTYNEQFFGPGTRLTVL.

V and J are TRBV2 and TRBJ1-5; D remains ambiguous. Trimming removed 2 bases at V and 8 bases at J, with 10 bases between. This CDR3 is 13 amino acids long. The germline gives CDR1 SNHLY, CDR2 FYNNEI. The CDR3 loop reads CASSERLPEPQHF. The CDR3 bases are TGTGCCAGCAGTGAACGTCTTCCGGAGCCCCAGCATTTT.

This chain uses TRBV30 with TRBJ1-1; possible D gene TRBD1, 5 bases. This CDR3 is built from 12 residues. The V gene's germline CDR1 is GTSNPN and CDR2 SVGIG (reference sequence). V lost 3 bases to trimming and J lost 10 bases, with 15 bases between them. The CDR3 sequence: CAWRKDSTAAFF. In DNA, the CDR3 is TGTGCCTGGAGAAAAGACAGTACGGCAGCTTTCTTT.

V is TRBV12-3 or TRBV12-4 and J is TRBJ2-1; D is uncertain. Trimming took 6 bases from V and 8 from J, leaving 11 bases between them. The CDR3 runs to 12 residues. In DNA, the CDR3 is TGTGCCAGCAGATCGACTGGCGATGAGCAGTTCTTC. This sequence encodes CASRSTGDEQFF.

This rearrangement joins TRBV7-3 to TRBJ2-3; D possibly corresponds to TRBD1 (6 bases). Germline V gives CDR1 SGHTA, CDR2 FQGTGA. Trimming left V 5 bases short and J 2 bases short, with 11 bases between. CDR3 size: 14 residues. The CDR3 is CASSPDRYTDTQYF. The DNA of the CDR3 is TGTGCCAGCAGCCCCGACAGGTACACAGATACGCAGTATTTT. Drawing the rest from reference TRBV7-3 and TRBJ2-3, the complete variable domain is GAGVSQTPSNKVTEKGKYVELRCDPISGHTALYWYRQSLGQGPEFLIYFQGTGAADDSGLPNDRFFAVRPEGSVSTLKIQRTERGDSAVYLCASSPDRYTDTQYFGPGTRLTVL.